These T cell receptor beta chains were read from a single sample in a study of persistence of HIV-infected CD4 T cells. Their antigens remain unidentified. The repertoire was sequenced with immunoSEQ multiplex PCR; TCRdb's copy has only in-frame clones and lacks some. The data contain 44,000 or so clones, about nine tenths of them singletons. The sequencing used CD4+ T cells sorted from PBMCs after roughly 18-hour stimulation, collected from a patient who received antiretroviral therapy. All receptors come from an adult man with HIV who was CMV-seropositive. Both conserved end residues are part of each CDR3. A D gene is named only where the DNA matches it firmly. The size entry is marked missing in some rows and otherwise reads once, few, many or a size class.

CASSLDGFSGNTIYF	TGCGCCAGCAGCTTGGACGGATTCTCTGGAAACACCATATATTTT	NA	once	TRBV5-1	TRBJ1-3
CASSLDGTRVSGREQYF	TGCGCCAGCAGCTTGGATGGGACAAGGGTTAGCGGGCGCGAGCAGTACTTC	NA	NA	TRBV5-1	TRBJ2-7
CASSAKDRGAYNEQFF	TGTGCCAGCAGTGCCAAAGACAGGGGGGCCTACAATGAGCAGTTCTTC	TRBD1	NA	TRBV9	TRBJ2-1
CASSQPPGLAVYNEQFF	TGCGCCAGCAGCCAACCCCCGGGACTAGCGGTTTACAATGAGCAGTTCTTC	TRBD2	NA	TRBV4-1	TRBJ2-1
CASSYGTGGGTEAFF	TGTGCCAGCAGTTACGGTACAGGGGGAGGCACTGAAGCTTTCTTT	TRBD1	NA	TRBV6-6	TRBJ1-1
CASSPALGLFSYEQYF	TGTGCCAGCAGCCCGGCGCTAGGCCTTTTCTCCTACGAGCAGTACTTC	NA	NA	TRBV7-2	TRBJ2-7
CAWSGDRIYEQYF	TGTGCCTGGAGTGGGGACAGAATCTACGAGCAGTACTTC	TRBD1	NA	TRBV30	TRBJ2-7
CASSLELAGGTGELFF	TGTGCCAGCAGCTTAGAACTAGCGGGGGGTACCGGGGAGCTGTTTTTT	TRBD2	NA	TRBV7-2	TRBJ2-2
CASSSGTGRSYNEQFF	TGTGCCAGCAGCTCCGGGACAGGGAGGTCCTACAATGAGCAGTTCTTC	TRBD1	NA	TRBV5-4	TRBJ2-1
CASGRPPSYEQYF	TGTGCTAGTGGTCGTCCCCCTTCCTACGAGCAGTACTTC	NA	NA	TRBV12-5	TRBJ2-7
CASSVSIDTQYF	TGTGCCAGCAGCGTTTCTATAGATACGCAGTATTTT	NA	NA	TRBV9	TRBJ2-3
CASSLRRTDTQYF	TGTGCCAGCAGTTTGCGACGCACAGATACGCAGTATTTT	NA	NA	TRBV6-2/TRBV6-3	TRBJ2-3
CASSPTNLRAGANVLTF	TGTGCCAGCAGCCCGACAAACCTAAGGGCTGGGGCCAACGTCCTGACTTTC	NA	NA	TRBV4-2	TRBJ2-6
CATRQGAARGYEQYF	TGTGCCACGAGACAGGGGGCGGCCAGGGGGTACGAGCAGTACTTC	TRBD1	NA	TRBV28	TRBJ2-7
CASSEQPMNTEAFF	TGTGCCAGCAGTGAACAGCCCATGAACACTGAAGCTTTCTTT	NA	NA	TRBV2	TRBJ1-1
CASSAGGTQYF	TGTGCCAGCTCGGCGGGGGGTACGCAGTATTTT	TRBD2	NA	TRBV28	TRBJ2-3
CASSPQGATDTQYF	TGTGCCAGCTCACCCCAGGGGGCGACAGATACGCAGTATTTT	TRBD1	NA	TRBV18	TRBJ2-3
CASSKTPPEAFF	TGTGCCAGCAGTAAGACGCCGCCTGAAGCTTTCTTT	NA	NA	TRBV28	TRBJ1-1
CASSRGATDTQYF	TGTGCCAGCTCACGGGGGGCTACAGATACGCAGTATTTT	NA	NA	TRBV18	TRBJ2-3
CASSMDREGTDTQYF	TGTGCCAGCTCAATGGACAGGGAGGGGACAGATACGCAGTATTTT	NA	NA	TRBV18	TRBJ2-3
CASSDTTSGANQETQYF	TGTGCCAGCAGTGATACGACTAGCGGGGCGAACCAAGAGACCCAGTACTTC	TRBD2	NA	TRBV2	TRBJ2-5
CASSPLGTAATNEKLFF	TGTGCCAGCTCACCACTCGGGACAGCCGCAACTAATGAAAAACTGTTTTTT	TRBD1	NA	TRBV18	TRBJ1-4
CASSDSETGANQPQHF	TGTGCCAGCAGTGACTCCGAGACAGGCGCAAATCAGCCCCAGCATTTT	NA	NA	TRBV6-4	TRBJ1-5
CASSLVTGPYGYTF	TGCGCCAGCAGCTTGGTAACGGGACCCTATGGCTACACCTTC	NA	NA	TRBV5-1	TRBJ1-2
CASSPYVTGERPPLHF	TGTGCCAGCAGTCCCTATGTGACAGGGGAGAGGCCACCCCTCCACTTT	TRBD1	NA	TRBV28	TRBJ1-6
CASKLTSGGAHEQYF	TGTGCCAGCAAACTTACTAGCGGGGGGGCTCACGAGCAGTACTTC	TRBD2	NA	TRBV7-2	TRBJ2-7
CASSLGRDYGYTF	TGTGCCAGCAGTTTAGGGCGGGACTATGGCTACACCTTC	NA	NA	TRBV28	TRBJ1-2
CASSLDVGGNYGYTF	TGTGCCAGCAGCTTAGATGTGGGGGGTAACTATGGCTACACCTTC	NA	once	TRBV7-2	TRBJ1-2
CASSLPTVPNEKLFF	TGTGCCAGCAGCTTACCTACAGTTCCTAATGAAAAACTGTTTTTT	NA	NA	TRBV7-2	TRBJ1-4
CASSPPDRGRPNEQFF	TGTGCCAGCAGCCCTCCCGACAGGGGGCGGCCCAATGAGCAGTTCTTC	TRBD1	NA	TRBV28	TRBJ2-1
CASSLLLAGGLGTQYF	TGTGCCAGCAGTTTATTACTAGCGGGGGGCCTGGGTACGCAGTATTTT	TRBD2	NA	TRBV28	TRBJ2-3
CASSEESRDQPQHF	TGTGCCAGCAGTGAAGAGTCCAGGGATCAGCCCCAGCATTTT	NA	few	TRBV6-1	TRBJ1-5
CASGVVGRGGLGFNEQFF	TGTGCCAGCGGCGTTGTGGGTAGAGGGGGCTTAGGTTTTAATGAGCAGTTCTTC	TRBD1	once	TRBV9	TRBJ2-1
CASSLALLSTDTQYF	TGCGCCAGCAGCTTGGCTTTGCTGAGCACAGATACGCAGTATTTT	NA	NA	TRBV5-1	TRBJ2-3
CASSATEGSNQPQHF	TGTGCCAGCAGTGCTACGGAAGGGAGCAATCAGCCCCAGCATTTT	NA	NA	TRBV25-1	TRBJ1-5
CASSRDSLLAGGSYTF	TGTGCCAGCAGCCGGGACAGTTTATTAGCAGGAGGGAGCTACACCTTC	TRBD1	NA	TRBV2	TRBJ1-2
CASSHGQTAANSPLHF	TGTGCCAGCAGCCACGGACAGACCGCGGCTAATTCACCCCTCCACTTT	NA	few	TRBV3-1/TRBV3-2	TRBJ1-6
CASSPVYNNQPQHF	TGTGCCAGCAGCCCCGTGTACAATAATCAGCCCCAGCATTTT	NA	NA	TRBV7-8	TRBJ1-5
CASSLAGLAGIYEQYF	TGTGCCAGCAGCTTAGCGGGCCTAGCGGGGATCTACGAGCAGTACTTC	TRBD2	NA	TRBV7-6	TRBJ2-7
CASSLGDNSNQPQHF	TGCGCCAGCAGCTTGGGGGACAATAGCAATCAGCCCCAGCATTTT	NA	NA	TRBV5-1	TRBJ1-5
CAISADGAGEQYF	TGTGCCATCTCCGCGGACGGGGCGGGGGAGCAGTACTTC	NA	NA	TRBV10-3	TRBJ2-7
CASSQRWYQETQYF	TGTGCCAGCAGCCAACGGTGGTACCAAGAGACCCAGTACTTC	NA	NA	TRBV14	TRBJ2-5